This T cell receptor (beta chain) was captured in a study of blood T cells in healthy people across ages. Study findings and constraints: Considered underestimates were the diversity estimates obtained from one million T cells.

Primers used in a second PCR of about 6 to 11 cycles were a sample-barcoded 5' primer and a J-beta primer mix. MiXCR was run by TCRdb on the 5' RACE reads, yielding one entry per CDR3 protein. The repertoire holds 850,000 or so distinct CDR3 sequences, with 25% to 30% as singletons. Turning to this clonotype: Its antigen is still unknown. A much larger clonotype is one base distant, so this may be a read error.

The germline CDR1 and CDR2 sequences are MNHNS and SASEGT. This CDR3 comprises 16 residues. V shed 4 bases and J 2 bases; nucleotides not matched to a gene: 9. This sequence joins TRBV6-1 and TRBJ2-3; 7 bases line up with TRBD2. The sequenced sample was blood. The receptor comes from a woman of 80 years or more in good health. The CDR3 spells CASSGGVTSSTDTQYF. CDR3 sequence (DNA): TGTGCCAGCAGTGGGGGAGTGACTAGCTCCACAGATACGCAGTATTTT.